These 30 T cell receptor beta chains were sequenced from one sample in a study of blood T cells in healthy people across ages. PCR was performed a second time for about 6 to 12 cycles using a sample-barcoded 5' primer and a J-beta primer mix. TCRdb re-called the 5' RACE reads with MiXCR, one entry per CDR3 protein. The sample carries approximately 2,000,000 distinct CDR3 sequences, roughly two fifths recorded once. The sequenced sample was blood. The receptors shown here come from a human donor in good health.

This clonotype has more than one count but fewer than ten. The CDR3 spells CASRRQGRYEQYF. For the CDR3, the DNA is TGTGCCAGCAGGCGACAGGGGCGATACGAGCAGTACTTC. The rearrangement links TRBV12-3 or TRBV12-4 to TRBJ2-7, with 8 positions matching TRBD1. With V trimmed by 6 bases and J by 4 bases, 5 bases remained unmatched. There are 13 residues in the CDR3.

This rearrangement joins TRBV10-3 to TRBJ2-5; a weak D match, TRBD2 (6 bases). Deletions cut 7 bases from V and 3 bases from J, with 12 bases between. The CDR3 has 13 amino acids. Germline assignment: CDR1 ENHRY and CDR2 SYGVKD. In DNA form, the CDR3 reads TGTGCCATCAAGGACTACCGGAAAGAGACCCAGTACTTC. The encoded protein is CAIKDYRKETQYF.

This chain joins TRBV11-2 and TRBJ2-7; the D is unclear. Germline CDR1 SGHAT, CDR2 FQNNGV. V lost 5 bases, J lost 5 bases, and 16 bases lay in between. This CDR3 has 14 residues. CDR3 protein: CASSPRPLVDEQYF. CDR3 DNA: TGTGCCAGCAGCCCCCGACCGCTTGTGGACGAGCAGTACTTC. The whole variable domain, remainder taken from reference TRBV11-2 and TRBJ2-7, is EAGVAQSPRYKIIEKRQSVAFWCNPISGHATLYWYQQILGQGPKLLIQFQNNGVVDDSQLPKDRFSAERLKGVDSTLKIQPAKLEDSAVYLCASSPRPLVDEQYFGPGTRLTVT.

This clonotype was counted only a few times. The chain recombines TRBV20-1 with TRBJ2-5; D may correspond to TRBD1 or TRBD2 (5 bases each). Germline CDR1 reads DFQATT; CDR2 reads SNEGSKA (reference sequence). This CDR3 region has 13 residues. With 2 bases removed from V and 5 bases from J, the gap between germline ends came to 12 bases. CDR3 DNA: TGCAGTGCTAGACCTACTAGGGGCGAGACCCAGTACTTC. It is translated as CSARPTRGETQYF.

The rearrangement uses TRBV7-2 and TRBJ2-1; 11 bases agree with TRBD2. Trimming took 5 bases from V and 0 from J; bases not matched to a gene: 6. The CDR3 has 17 residues. Germline CDR1 SGHTA, CDR2 FQGNSA. CDR3 protein: CASSPSGGISSYNEQFF. CDR3 nucleotides: TGTGCCAGCAGCCCTAGCGGGGGGATAAGCTCCTACAATGAGCAGTTCTTC.

This clonotype showed up just a few times. This chain connects TRBV20-1 to TRBJ1-1, with a possible D match to TRBD1 (6 bases). The CDR3 sequence is 16 residues long. V dropped 0 bases and J dropped 4 bases, with 18 bases sitting between them. The V gene's germline CDR1 is DFQATT and CDR2 SNEGSKA (reference sequence). The CDR3 DNA reads TGCAGTGCTAGAGATGTCCAGGGGAGGGCGAGCACTGAAGCTTTCTTT. It yields the protein CSARDVQGRASTEAFF.

This clonotype has just a few counts. The rearrangement uses TRBV4-2 and TRBJ2-7, with D tentatively TRBD1 (5 bases). This CDR3 has 16 amino acids. Germline CDR1 and CDR2: LGHNA and YNFKEQ. Trimming removed 0 bases from V and 0 bases from J, with 12 bases in between. The CDR3 protein is CASSQEWQGISYEQYF. The CDR3 DNA is TGTGCCAGCAGCCAAGAATGGCAGGGAATCTCCTACGAGCAGTACTTC.

This sequence joins TRBV6-1 and TRBJ2-3, with no clear D. This CDR3 comprises 14 residues. The V end was cut by 5 bases, the J end by 13 bases, with 22 bases between. Germline CDR1 and CDR2: MNHNS and SASEGT. CDR3: CASSPSHIPSPEYF. As DNA, the CDR3 is TGTGCCAGCAGTCCGTCCCACATACCGTCGCCGGAGTATTTT.

The V gene is TRBV20-1, the J gene TRBJ2-1; D tentatively fits TRBD1 or TRBD2 (6 bases each). Germline V CDR1 and CDR2: DFQATT, SNEGSKA (reference sequence). The CDR3 spans 17 residues. The V gene lost 5 bases and the J gene lost 0 bases, with 20 bases spanning the gap. The CDR3 DNA reads as TGCAGTGCTGATACCCCTAAGAGGGGGGCCTCCTACAATGAGCAGTTCTTC. It yields the protein CSADTPKRGASYNEQFF.

This chain uses TRBV20-1 with TRBJ1-4, with D possibly matching TRBD1 (5 bases). Looked up from germline, CDR1 is DFQATT and CDR2 is SNEGSKA (reference sequence). The CDR3 length is 14 residues. V lost 3 bases and J 3 bases, leaving 11 bases between the germline ends. DNA of the CDR3: TGCAGTGCTAGGGCAGGGAATTCTAATGAAAAACTGTTTTTT. Encoded protein: CSARAGNSNEKLFF.

The V gene is TRBV7-2, the J gene TRBJ1-5; no definite D call. CDR3 length: 14 residues. Trimming shortened V by 3 bases and J by 4 bases, and 10 bases separated the two germline ends. Germline CDR1 and CDR2: SGHTA and FQGNSA. The CDR3 reads CASSFDGQNQPQHF. The CDR3 DNA is TGTGCCAGCAGCTTCGACGGGCAAAATCAGCCCCAGCATTTT. Full variable domain (outside the CDR3, taken from reference TRBV7-2 and TRBJ1-5): GAGVSQSPSNKVTEKGKDVELRCDPISGHTALYWYRQSLGQGLEFLIYFQGNSAPDKSGLPSDRFSAERTGGSVSTLTIQRTQQEDSAVYLCASSFDGQNQPQHFGDGTRLSIL.

V gene TRBV20-1 combines with J gene TRBJ2-7; TRBD2 matches at 8 bases. The V and J ends lost 2 bases and 0 bases, in that order; junction bases with no gene match: 6. The CDR3 totals 15 residues. Germline loops: CDR1 DFQATT, CDR2 SNEGSKA (reference sequence). CDR3 loop: CSARPPGGASYEQYF. The CDR3 DNA follows: TGCAGTGCTAGACCTCCGGGGGGGGCCTCCTACGAGCAGTACTTC.

Concerning this clonotype: Possible read error: a much larger clone is one base away. This chain joins TRBV7-2 and TRBJ2-1; D is perhaps TRBD1 (5 bases). The J call is uncertain, as TRBJ2-7 better fits the DNA end. This CDR3 region has 14 residues. The V gene's germline CDR1 is SGHTA and CDR2 FQGNSA. CDR3 loop: CASSLVQEYNEQYF. DNA for the CDR3: TGTGCCAGCAGCCTCGTACAGGAATACAATGAGCAGTACTTC.

This rearrangement joins TRBV4-2 to TRBJ1-5; D not certain. V was trimmed by 4 bases and J by 7 bases, leaving 14 bases between them. Germline V gene lookup returns CDR1 LGHNA and CDR2 YNFKEQ. This CDR3 is 14 amino acids long. CDR3 sequence: CASSLRKGGQPQHF. CDR3 coding DNA: TGTGCCAGCAGCCTTAGGAAGGGTGGACAGCCCCAGCATTTT.

Points on this clonotype: Compared with germline, one end of the junction differs, possibly owing to a read error. This chain connects TRBV19 to TRBJ1-2; D ambiguous. There are 14 residues in the CDR3. Germline CDR1 is LNHDA and CDR2 is SQIVND (reference sequence). The CDR3 DNA is TGCGCCAGTAGTATTCAACTGGCAATGGATGGCTACACCTTC. This gives the protein CASSIQLAMDGYTF.

At least ten counts were recorded for this clonotype. The genes are TRBV15 and TRBJ2-1, with a tentative D call TRBD2 (5 bases). Per germline, CDR1 LNHNV and CDR2 YYDKDF (reference sequence). V lost 0 bases to trimming and J lost 9 bases, with 9 bases between them. This CDR3 has 13 residues. CDR3 coding DNA: TGTGCCACCAGCAGAGATCCGGGGAGTGAGCAGTTCTTC. It codes for CATSRDPGSEQFF.

The chain combines TRBV11-3 with TRBJ2-7; D assignment may be TRBD1 or TRBD2 (5 bases each). V was trimmed by 5 bases and J by 4 bases, leaving 12 bases between them. The CDR3 extends over 13 amino acids. Germline CDR1 reads SGHNT; CDR2 reads YENEEA. The CDR3 protein is CASSRRDVYEQYF. In DNA form, the CDR3 reads TGTGCCAGCAGCCGCCGGGACGTATACGAGCAGTACTTC.

The chain is built from TRBV28 and TRBJ1-2; D is undetermined. The CDR3 is made up of 13 amino acids. V dropped 6 bases and J dropped 2 bases, with 10 bases sitting between them. The V gene's germline CDR1 is MDHEN and CDR2 SYDVKM. The CDR3 DNA follows: TGTGCCAGCAGCCTCCGTAAAAACTATGGCTACACCTTC. Translating it yields CASSLRKNYGYTF.

This clonotype was recorded a few times. The CDR3: CASSHPEEGIPSNYGYTF. CDR3 bases: TGTGCCAGCAGCCATCCCGAGGAGGGAATCCCTAGCAATTATGGCTACACCTTC. The J gene is TRBJ1-2, the V gene TRBV4-2; no clear D gene. The V end lost 3 bases, the J end lost 5 bases, and 25 bases lay between the germline ends. Per germline, CDR1 LGHNA and CDR2 YNFKEQ. This CDR3 is built from 18 residues.

This clonotype was counted between two and nine times. V and J are TRBV6-5 and TRBJ2-5; 9 bases line up with TRBD1. The CDR3 has 17 residues. CDR1 is MNHEY and CDR2 is SVGAGI in the germline V gene. J was trimmed by 0 bases and V by 4 bases; bases with no gene match: 9. CDR3 DNA: TGTGCCAGCAGTTTGCAACCGGGACAGGGTCACCAAGAGACCCAGTACTTC. This encodes CASSLQPGQGHQETQYF.

This clonotype showed up just a few times. The chain joins TRBV4-2 to TRBJ2-1; 7 bases align to TRBD2. The V gene's germline CDR1 is LGHNA and CDR2 YNFKEQ. With V trimmed by 0 bases and J by 4 bases, 6 bases remained unmatched. This CDR3 spans 16 amino acids. The CDR3 DNA sequence: TGTGCCAGCAGCCAAGAAACGACTAGCCCATACAATGAGCAGTTCTTC. Translated, it gives CASSQETTSPYNEQFF.

On this clonotype itself: Being one base from a much bigger clone, this may be a read error. The J gene is TRBJ2-7, the V gene TRBV20-1; 9 bases are a match to TRBD1. The CDR3 consists of 15 residues. Germline lookup yields CDR1 DFQATT and CDR2 SNEGSKA (reference sequence). After removal of 1 base from V and 4 bases from J, the junction contained 8 bases not matched to a gene. The DNA of the CDR3 is TGCAGTGCTAGAGGACCGACAGGGGGGAAGTACGAGCAGTACTTC. It encodes CSARGPTGGKYEQYF.

The chain joins TRBV20-1 to TRBJ1-3; D unresolved. The CDR3 runs 13 residues. Trimming took 1 base from V and 0 from J, leaving 4 bases between them. In germline, CDR1 is DFQATT, CDR2 SNEGSKA (reference sequence). The CDR3 protein is CSARGVSGNTIYF. DNA for the CDR3: TGCAGTGCTAGAGGCGTCTCTGGAAACACCATATATTTT.

This clonotype came up a few times. This rearrangement joins TRBV7-3 to TRBJ2-3; D is perhaps TRBD1 or TRBD2 (5 bases each). V dropped 6 bases and J dropped 4 bases, with 14 bases sitting between them. Germline V gene data show CDR1 as SGHTA and CDR2 as FQGTGA. The CDR3 runs 14 residues. The CDR3 DNA sequence: TGTGCCAGCAGTCGTTTGAGGGGCGCAGATACGCAGTATTTT. Its protein product is CASSRLRGADTQYF.

This chain uses TRBV7-2 with TRBJ2-1, with D perhaps TRBD1 or TRBD2 (5 bases each). Trimming removed 3 bases from V and 5 bases from J, with 14 bases in between. This CDR3 contains 15 residues. Germline loops: CDR1 SGHTA, CDR2 FQGNSA. CDR3 region: CASSFRAGTNNEQFF. The DNA of the CDR3 is TGTGCCAGCAGCTTTCGGGCTGGGACCAACAATGAGCAGTTCTTC.

This clonotype was counted between two and nine times. The chain joins TRBV20-1 to TRBJ2-1; 8 positions agree with TRBD1. V trimming: 5 bases; J trimming: 0 bases; junction bases outside the gene matches: 12. This CDR3 contains 17 residues. Per the germline V gene, CDR1 is DFQATT and CDR2 is SNEGSKA (reference sequence). CDR3 coding DNA: TGCAGTGCTCGACGCGCGGACAGGGCCAGCTCCTACAATGAGCAGTTCTTC. Amino acid sequence: CSARRADRASSYNEQFF.

In the case of this clonotype: Mismatch with germline at one junction end may stem from a read error. V gene TRBV25-1 combines with J gene TRBJ1-5; perhaps TRBD1 as D (6 bases). CDR3 length equals 15 residues. From germline, CDR1 is MGHDK and CDR2 SYGVNS. The CDR3 DNA sequence: TGTGCCAGCAGTGAATGGGGCAGGGGAAATCGGCCCCAGCATTTT. Translation: CASSEWGRGNRPQHF. The full variable domain, completed using reference TRBV25-1 and TRBJ1-5, is EADIYQTPRYLVIGTGKKITLECSQTMGHDKMYWYQQDPGMELHLIHYSYGVNSTEKGDLSSESTVSRIRTEHFPLTLESARPSHTSQYLCASSEWGRGNRPQHFGDGTRLSIL.

This clonotype was seen a few times. The chain carries TRBV7-6 and TRBJ1-2, with 8 bases matching TRBD1. CDR3 length: 13 amino acids. Trimming took 4 bases from V and 7 from J; bases not matched to a gene: 5. In germline, CDR1 is SGHVS, CDR2 FNYEAQ. This CDR3 reads CASSSGQGTGYTF. The DNA of the CDR3 is TGTGCCAGCAGCTCTGGACAGGGAACTGGCTACACCTTC.

This clonotype was seen only a few times. The chain couples TRBV4-2 to TRBJ1-6; D gene ambiguous. The CDR3 is 17 residues long. Between the trimmed V and J ends, which lost 1 base and 9 bases, there was a span of 19 bases. Germline V gene lookup returns CDR1 LGHNA and CDR2 YNFKEQ. CDR3 nucleotide sequence: TGTGCCAGCAGCCAAGCCCGGTGGACGGAAAAGGGTTCACCCCTCCACTTT. Its translation is CASSQARWTEKGSPLHF.

This clonotype was seen once. In DNA, the CDR3 is TGTGCCAGCAGTTACGGGATCCGGGGGGGCGGAGATACGCAGTATTTT. Its protein is CASSYGIRGGGDTQYF. The J gene is TRBJ2-3, the V gene TRBV6-5; TRBD2 matches 8 bases. Trimming removed 2 bases from V and 5 bases from J; junction bases left unmatched: 9. Per germline, CDR1 MNHEY and CDR2 SVGAGI. The CDR3 length is 16 residues.